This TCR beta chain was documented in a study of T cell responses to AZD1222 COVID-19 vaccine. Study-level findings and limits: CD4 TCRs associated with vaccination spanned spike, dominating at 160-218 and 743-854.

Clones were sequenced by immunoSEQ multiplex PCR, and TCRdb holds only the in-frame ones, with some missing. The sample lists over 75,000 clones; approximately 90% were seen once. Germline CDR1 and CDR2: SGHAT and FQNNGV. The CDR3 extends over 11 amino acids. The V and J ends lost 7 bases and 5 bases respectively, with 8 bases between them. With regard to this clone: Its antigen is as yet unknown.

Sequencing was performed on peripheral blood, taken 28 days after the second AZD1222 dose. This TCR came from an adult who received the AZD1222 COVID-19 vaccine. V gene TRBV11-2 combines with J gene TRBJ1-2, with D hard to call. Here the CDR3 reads CASTVFYGYTF. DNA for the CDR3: TGTGCCAGCACGGTTTTTTATGGCTACACCTTC. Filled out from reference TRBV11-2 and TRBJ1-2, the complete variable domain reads EAGVAQSPRYKIIEKRQSVAFWCNPISGHATLYWYQQILGQGPKLLIQFQNNGVVDDSQLPKDRFSAERLKGVDSTLKIQPAKLEDSAVYLCASTVFYGYTFGSGTRLTVV.